What follows are 24 T cell receptor beta chains derived from one specimen sequenced in a study of blood T cell repertoires in COVID-19. Profiling relied on immunoSEQ multiplex PCR, and the TCRdb table lists in-frame clones only, not all of them. This table holds approximately 66,000 clones, about 87% found once. The sample taken for sequencing was peripheral blood. Receptor source: a man in his 60s with acute or convalescent COVID-19.

The J gene is TRBJ1-1, the V gene TRBV2; D gene unclear. CDR1 is SNHLY, CDR2 FYNNEI, per germline. V lost 4 bases and J lost 5, with 11 bases in between. This CDR3 has 13 amino acids. CDR3 sequence: CASSGLQRTEAFF. In DNA, the CDR3 is TGTGCCAGCAGTGGACTCCAGCGGACTGAAGCTTTCTTT. Variable domain in full (rest from reference TRBV2 and TRBJ1-1): EPEVTQTPSHQVTQMGQEVILRCVPISNHLYFYWYRQILGQKVEFLVSFYNNEISEKSEIFDDQFSVERPDGSNFTLKIRSTKLEDSAMYFCASSGLQRTEAFFGQGTRLTVV.

V usage is TRBV6-5 and J usage is TRBJ1-1; 7 bases are a match to TRBD1. The junction had 9 bases not matched to a gene; V was cut back by 6 bases and J by 11 bases. The CDR3 runs 12 residues. CDR1 and CDR2 from the germline V gene are MNHEY and SVGAGI. The CDR3: CASRATGVHAFF. DNA for the CDR3: TGTGCCAGCAGGGCAACAGGGGTGCATGCTTTCTTT.

The chain employs TRBV9 and TRBJ1-3; 12 bases agree with TRBD1. Unmatched junction bases numbered 8, after V lost 4 bases and J lost 3 bases. The CDR3 sequence is 17 residues long. Germline V gene lookup returns CDR1 SGDLS and CDR2 YYNGEE. CDR3 residues: CASSLGTGGLSGNTIYF. In nucleotides, the CDR3 is TGTGCCAGCAGCTTAGGGACAGGGGGCCTCAGTGGAAACACCATATATTTT. Variable domain in full (rest from reference TRBV9 and TRBJ1-3): DSGVTQTPKHLITATGQRVTLRCSPRSGDLSVYWYQQSLDQGLQFLIQYYNGEERAKGNILERFSAQQFPDLHSELNLSSLELGDSALYFCASSLGTGGLSGNTIYFGEGSWLTVV.

V and J are TRBV18 and TRBJ1-2; 7 bases agree with TRBD1. V shed 6 bases, J shed 0 bases, and the junction held 4 bases outside the gene matches. The CDR3 has 14 amino acids. CDR1 is KGHSH, CDR2 LQKENI, per germline. This CDR3 reads CASSSGTANYGYTF. The DNA of the CDR3 is TGTGCCAGCTCGTCCGGGACAGCTAACTATGGCTACACCTTC.

The chain couples TRBV4-2 to TRBJ1-2, with 7 positions matching TRBD1. The J segment lost 1 base and the V segment lost 3 bases, leaving 8 bases of the junction unmatched. CDR1 is LGHNA, CDR2 YNFKEQ, per germline. This CDR3 region has 16 residues. The CDR3 spells CASSHAGQNFNYGYTF. CDR3 nucleotides: TGTGCCAGCAGCCACGCGGGACAGAACTTTAACTATGGCTACACCTTC.

Only one count was recorded for this clone. This sequence joins TRBV3-1 (or the pseudogene TRBV3-2) and TRBJ2-2; no reliable D call. The germline V and J ends were trimmed by 3 bases and 6 bases, with 5 bases remaining between them. The germline gives CDR1 LGHDT, CDR2 YNNKEL (reference sequence). There are 12 residues in the CDR3. CDR3 residues: CASSQSAGELFF. The CDR3 DNA reads as TGTGCCAGCAGCCAGAGTGCCGGGGAGCTGTTTTTT.

The chain carries TRBV7-6 and TRBJ1-6; the D is unclear. V was trimmed by 5 bases and J by 0 bases, leaving 8 bases between them. Looked up from germline, CDR1 is SGHVS and CDR2 is FNYEAQ. The length of the CDR3 is 15 residues. This CDR3 reads CASSGGSSYNSPLHF. The CDR3 region has the DNA TGTGCCAGCAGCGGAGGGAGCTCCTATAATTCACCCCTCCACTTT.

The CDR3 DNA reads as TGTGCCAGCAGTGAACTCAATTCACCCCTCCACTTT. Translating it yields CASSELNSPLHF. This chain joins TRBV5-6 and TRBJ1-6; D uncertain. The CDR3 has 12 amino acids. Germline V CDR1 and CDR2: SGHDT, YYEEEE. V lost 5 bases to trimming and J lost 7 bases, with 7 bases between them.

V gene TRBV2 combines with J gene TRBJ1-5; D remains ambiguous. The CDR3 contains 15 residues. Trimming shortened V by 1 base and J by 2 bases, and 9 bases separated the two germline ends. Germline V gene sequence: CDR1 SNHLY, CDR2 FYNNEI. CDR3 residues: CASSEGAHGNQPQHF. CDR3 sequence (DNA): TGTGCCAGCAGTGAAGGGGCCCATGGCAATCAGCCCCAGCATTTT.

This rearrangement joins TRBV6-5 to TRBJ2-7; 11 bases are a match to TRBD1. Unmatched junction bases numbered 2, after V lost 2 bases and J lost 5 bases. This CDR3 contains 14 residues. The V gene's germline CDR1 is MNHEY and CDR2 SVGAGI. CDR3 sequence (DNA): TGTGCCAGCAGTTACGGGACAGGGGGACACGAGCAGTACTTC. Translated, it gives CASSYGTGGHEQYF.

This clone was observed once. V gene TRBV7-3 combines with J gene TRBJ1-2; D perhaps matches TRBD1 (6 bases). The CDR3 contains 15 residues. The germline gives CDR1 SGHTA, CDR2 FQGTGA. Trimming shortened V by 0 bases and J by 4 bases, and 12 bases separated the two germline ends. Written as DNA, the CDR3 is TGTGCCAGCAGCTTAACCGCGGGGGCTGGCTATGGCTACACCTTC. It encodes CASSLTAGAGYGYTF.

V is TRBV18 and J is TRBJ1-1, with D uncertain. The ends were cut back, 4 bases at V and 1 base at J, with 7 bases in the middle. Looked up from germline, CDR1 is KGHSH and CDR2 is LQKENI. The CDR3 is 13 amino acids. In DNA, the CDR3 is TGTGCCAGCTCACGCACGGGGAACACTGAAGCTTTCTTT. It encodes CASSRTGNTEAFF. Full variable domain (outside the CDR3, taken from reference TRBV18 and TRBJ1-1): NAGVMQNPRHLVRRRGQEARLRCSPMKGHSHVYWYRQLPEEGLKFMVYLQKENIIDESGMPKERFSAEFPKEGPSILRIQQVVRGDSAAYFCASSRTGNTEAFFGQGTRLTVV.

V is TRBV6-1 and J is TRBJ1-1, with D unresolved. This CDR3 has 15 residues. The germline V gene encodes CDR1 MNHNS and CDR2 SASEGT. V lost 3 bases to trimming and J lost 7 bases, with 18 bases between them. Written as DNA, the CDR3 is TGTGCCAGCAGTGAGTTAGCTACCTATGGAAATGAAGCTTTCTTT. It yields the protein CASSELATYGNEAFF.

This sequence joins TRBV7-8 and TRBJ1-2; 8 bases line up with TRBD1. Per the germline V gene, CDR1 is SGHVS and CDR2 is FQNEAQ. The CDR3 has 15 amino acids. V was clipped by 3 bases and J by 4 bases; unmatched bases: 7. CDR3 region: CASSFTDRVAYGYTF. Written as DNA, the CDR3 is TGTGCCAGCAGCTTTACGGACAGGGTGGCCTATGGCTACACCTTC.

This clone was found a few times. Here the CDR3 DNA reads TGTGCCAGCACCTTCACCTGGGGACTTCCGAACACTGAAGCTTTCTTT. It yields the protein CASTFTWGLPNTEAFF. The chain couples TRBV5-4 to TRBJ1-1; possible D gene TRBD1, 5 bases. V was cut by 6 bases and J by 1 base, with 19 bases left in between. Germline values: CDR1 SGHNT, CDR2 YYREEE (reference sequence). There are 16 residues in the CDR3.

The chain has TRBV4-3 and TRBJ1-2, with 7 bases aligning to TRBD1. CDR1 is LGHNA, CDR2 YSLEER, per germline. V lost 1 base to trimming and J lost 6 bases; unmatched junction nucleotides: 2. The CDR3 is 13 amino acids. CDR3 region: CASSQGRGDGYTF. The CDR3 DNA follows: TGCGCCAGCAGCCAAGGCAGGGGGGATGGCTACACCTTC.

Of note for this clone: A read error may account for a junction end that differs from germline. The gene calls are TRBV7-7 and TRBJ2-3; 13 nucleotides agree with TRBD2. The CDR3 has 15 amino acids. The germline CDR1 and CDR2 sequences are SSHAT and FNYEAQ (reference sequence). The CDR3, as DNA: TGTGCTAGCAGCCAACTAGCGGGGGGGGGAGATACGCAGTATTTT. Its translation is CASSQLAGGGDTQYF.

The chain recombines TRBV7-6 with TRBJ2-1; 7 bases align to TRBD1. Losses at the gene ends were 5 bases for V and 2 bases for J; bases not matched to a gene: 9. The CDR3 totals 16 residues. Germline CDR1 SGHVS, CDR2 FNYEAQ. The CDR3 is CASSPSGTVAYNEQFF. Here the CDR3 DNA reads TGTGCCAGCAGCCCCTCCGGGACAGTCGCCTACAATGAGCAGTTCTTC.

The chain employs TRBV15 and TRBJ1-5; D is ambiguous. The germline gives CDR1 LNHNV, CDR2 YYDKDF (reference sequence). V lost 1 base to trimming and J lost 3 bases, with 7 bases between them. This CDR3 is built from 14 residues. The chain's CDR3 is CATSRGRNNQPQHF. CDR3 sequence (DNA): TGTGCCACCAGCAGAGGCAGAAACAATCAGCCCCAGCATTTT.

This clone was recorded once. The chain carries TRBV7-2 and TRBJ2-2; D is possibly TRBD2 (6 bases). The CDR3 is made up of 13 amino acids. Germline V gene sequence: CDR1 SGHTA, CDR2 FQGNSA. Trimming removed 7 bases from V and 7 bases from J, with 13 bases in between. CDR3 loop: CASNQRRVGELFF. The CDR3, as DNA: TGTGCCAGCAACCAAAGGAGGGTCGGGGAGCTGTTTTTT.

The gene calls are TRBV9 and TRBJ2-3, with a possible D match to TRBD1 (6 bases). This CDR3 region has 17 residues. V was clipped by 0 bases and J by 1 base, with 15 bases between them. CDR1 and CDR2 from the germline V gene are SGDLS and YYNGEE. DNA of the CDR3: TGTGCCAGCAGCGTAGACCCCCCAGGGGTAGGCACAGATACGCAGTATTTT. It specifies CASSVDPPGVGTDTQYF. Combining the CDR3 with reference TRBV9 and TRBJ2-3 gives the whole variable domain DSGVTQTPKHLITATGQRVTLRCSPRSGDLSVYWYQQSLDQGLQFLIQYYNGEERAKGNILERFSAQQFPDLHSELNLSSLELGDSALYFCASSVDPPGVGTDTQYFGPGTRLTVL.

The chain combines TRBV29-1 with TRBJ2-7, with unresolved D. V shed 6 bases and J shed 2 bases, with 11 bases lying between them. Germline V CDR1 and CDR2: SQVTM, ANQGSEA. The CDR3 has 12 residues. The CDR3 reads CSVATRTYEQYF. CDR3 coding DNA: TGCAGCGTCGCCACCAGAACCTACGAGCAGTACTTC.

V usage is TRBV27 and J usage is TRBJ1-2, with a weak D call TRBD1 (5 bases). Germline values: CDR1 MNHEY, CDR2 SMNVEV (reference sequence). There are 13 residues in the CDR3. V was shortened by 6 bases and J by 0 bases, with 8 bases between the two germline ends. The CDR3 region is CASRGGANYGYTF. The CDR3 region has the DNA TGTGCCAGCAGGGGGGGGGCTAACTATGGCTACACCTTC.

This chain links TRBV11-2 with TRBJ1-1; weak D call: TRBD1 (5 bases). From germline, CDR1 is SGHAT and CDR2 FQNNGV. The CDR3 sequence is 16 residues long. Trimming cost V 0 bases and J 7 bases, with 18 bases left between them. The DNA for the CDR3 is TGTGCCAGCAGCTTAGATTCCCTGGAGGGGCCTCTTGAAGCTTTCTTT. Translating it yields CASSLDSLEGPLEAFF.